This TCR beta chain appears in the sequencing data of a study of early stage breast cancer tumors. Points from the study as a whole: Tumor and normal breast were distinguished via blood comparison in about 85% of the 16 patients. Tumors had roughly 2.6-fold higher T cell density than normal breast.

From germline, CDR1 is SGHRS and CDR2 YFSETQ. This CDR3 region has 18 residues. V shed 7 bases and J 0 bases; nucleotides not matched to a gene: 16. Remarks on this clone: Antigen unknown.

Measured with immunoSEQ multiplex PCR; TCRdb has only the in-frame clones, and not every one. This sample has about 11,000 clones, with about 78% found just once. The chain has TRBV5-1 and TRBJ2-3, with TRBD2 matching 8 bases. Sample: breast tumor tissue. The receptor was derived from a person aged 40-50 years with breast cancer. CDR3 nucleotide sequence: TGCGCCAGCCAGTTTTTGGTAGCGGGATCCTCTAGCACAGATACGCAGTATTTT. It encodes CASQFLVAGSSSTDTQYF.